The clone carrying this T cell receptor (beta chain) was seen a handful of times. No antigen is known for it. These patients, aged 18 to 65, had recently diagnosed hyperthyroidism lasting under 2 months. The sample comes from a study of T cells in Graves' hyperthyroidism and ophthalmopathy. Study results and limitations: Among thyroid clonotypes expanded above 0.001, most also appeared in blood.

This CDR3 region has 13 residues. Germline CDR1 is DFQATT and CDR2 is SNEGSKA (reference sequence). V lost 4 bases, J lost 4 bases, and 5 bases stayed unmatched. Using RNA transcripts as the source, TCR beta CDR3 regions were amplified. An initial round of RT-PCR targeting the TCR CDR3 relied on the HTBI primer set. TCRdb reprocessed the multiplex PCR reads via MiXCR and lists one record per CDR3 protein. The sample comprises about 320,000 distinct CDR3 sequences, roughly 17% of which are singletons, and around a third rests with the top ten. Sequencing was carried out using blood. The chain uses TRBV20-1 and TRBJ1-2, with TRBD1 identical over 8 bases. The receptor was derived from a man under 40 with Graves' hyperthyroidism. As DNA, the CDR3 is TGCAGTGCTACTCCTGGACAGGGCTATGGCTACACCTTC. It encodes CSATPGQGYGYTF.